This T cell receptor (beta chain) is from a study of T cell responses to AZD1222 COVID-19 vaccine. Findings and caveats of the study: The study reported that nearly half of spike-specific TCRs target unmutated variant regions.

Method: immunoSEQ multiplex PCR; TCRdb's copy keeps in-frame clones and lacks some. Of about 190,000 clones detected, just over 90% appear once; the ten largest clones hold 0.99%. On this clone itself: Its target is not known.

After removal of 7 bases from V and 2 bases from J, the junction contained 6 bases not matched to a gene. CDR3 length equals 15 residues. In germline, CDR1 is LNHNV, CDR2 YYDKDF (reference sequence). The sample consisted of peripheral blood, taken on day 0 of AZD1222 vaccination. The J gene is TRBJ2-1, the V gene TRBV15, with 9 positions matching TRBD2. The source is an adult in good health. The chain's CDR3 is CATTGAGGTYNEQFF. CDR3 coding DNA: TGTGCCACCACCGGAGCGGGGGGCACCTACAATGAGCAGTTCTTC.